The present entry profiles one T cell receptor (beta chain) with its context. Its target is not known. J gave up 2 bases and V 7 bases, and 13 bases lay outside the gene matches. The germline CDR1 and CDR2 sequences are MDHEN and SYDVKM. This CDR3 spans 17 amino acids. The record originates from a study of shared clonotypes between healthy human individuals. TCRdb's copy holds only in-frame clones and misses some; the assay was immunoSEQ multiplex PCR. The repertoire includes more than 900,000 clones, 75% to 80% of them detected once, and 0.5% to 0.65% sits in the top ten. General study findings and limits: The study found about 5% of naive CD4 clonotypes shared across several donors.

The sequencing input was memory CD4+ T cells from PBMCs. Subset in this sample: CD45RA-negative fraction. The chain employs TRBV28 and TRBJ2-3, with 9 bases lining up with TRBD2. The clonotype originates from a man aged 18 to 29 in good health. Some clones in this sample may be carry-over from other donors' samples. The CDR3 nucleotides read TGTGCCAGCAAAAGGTCTAGCGGGAAGAAAATCACAGATACGCAGTATTTT. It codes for CASKRSSGKKITDTQYF.